This TCR beta chain was recovered during a study of T cell responses to AZD1222 COVID-19 vaccine. Looked up from germline, CDR1 is LNHDA and CDR2 is SQIVND (reference sequence). This CDR3 is built from 15 residues. Unmatched junction bases numbered 5, after V lost 6 bases and J lost 3 bases. Study results and caveats: With dominance at 160-218 and 743-854, vaccine-associated CD4 TCRs spanned spike.

Assay: immunoSEQ multiplex PCR; the TCRdb copy retains only in-frame clones and omits some. Seen here are about 120,000 clones, over 75% observed once, and the top ten hold roughly 4.2%. To note about this clone: Its antigen is as yet unknown.

The sequenced sample was peripheral blood, obtained 28 days after the second dose of the MenACWY control vaccine. V is TRBV19 and J is TRBJ2-3, with 11 positions matching TRBD1. This receptor was obtained from an adult who received the MenACWY meningococcal vaccine as a control. The CDR3 is CASRTDRGLTDTQYF. As DNA, the CDR3 is TGTGCCAGTAGGACGGACAGGGGGCTTACAGATACGCAGTATTTT.